These 16 T cell receptor beta chains were sequenced from one sample in a study of monozygotic twins with inflammatory bowel disease. TCRdb re-called the 5' RACE reads and catalogs CDR3 proteins one per entry, DNA excluded. In all, the sample yields around 380,000 distinct CDR3 sequences. Sequenced: blood. The receptors were sampled from a human donor with ulcerative colitis or Crohn's disease, or a healthy co-twin of an affected twin (not recorded which).

The chain joins TRBV29-1 to TRBJ1-1; the D call of TRBD1 rests on TCRdb alone, since no DNA is present to check it. Germline-derived CDR1 and CDR2 are SQVTM and ANQGSEA. CDR3 length: 15 amino acids. CDR3 in amino acids: CSVRGGARRNTEAFF. Combining the CDR3 with reference TRBV29-1 and TRBJ1-1 gives the whole variable domain SAVISQKPSRDICQRGTSLTIQCQVDSQVTMMFWYRQQPGQSLTLIATANQGSEATYESGFVIDKFPISRPNLTFSTLTVSNMSPEDSSIYLCSVRGGARRNTEAFFGQGTRLTVV.

V gene TRBV6-6 combines with J gene TRBJ2-1; TCRdb indicates TRBD1, and absent DNA this call remains unverified. The CDR3 spans 13 residues. Germline V gene lookup returns CDR1 MNHNY and CDR2 SVGAGI (reference sequence). The CDR3 is CASSFRTGREQFF.

J is TRBJ1-1 and V is TRBV6-1; absent DNA, TCRdb's TRBD1 call cannot be checked. From germline, CDR1 is MNHNS and CDR2 SASEGT. The CDR3 has 14 amino acids. CDR3 loop: CASSPPGYNTEAFF.

The chain recombines TRBV12-5 with TRBJ2-2; TCRdb picks TRBD2, but there is no DNA to check that call. This CDR3 has 17 residues. Germline CDR1 is LGHNT and CDR2 is FRNRAP. The CDR3 sequence is CASGLGAGAGGAGELFF.

The rearrangement uses TRBV5-1 and TRBJ2-1; TCRdb's D call, TRBD2, is unchecked because there is no DNA. The CDR3 spans 15 residues. CDR1 and CDR2 (germline): SGHRS, YFSETQ. CDR3 sequence: CASSLASGSYNEQFF.

The genes are TRBV7-2 and TRBJ2-2. The germline gives CDR1 SGHTA, CDR2 FQGNSA. The CDR3 length is 16 residues. CDR3 sequence: CASSLGRAANTGELFF.

The chain carries TRBV29-1 and TRBJ1-5; TCRdb reports TRBD1, a call that lacks DNA to check it against. The CDR3 covers 15 residues. Germline assignment: CDR1 SQVTM and CDR2 ANQGSEA. The CDR3 sequence is CSVATGDRVGQPQHF.

The rearrangement links TRBV28 to TRBJ2-7; the D gene TCRdb calls, TRBD1, cannot be checked with no DNA. CDR1 is MDHEN and CDR2 is SYDVKM in the germline V gene. The CDR3 is 14 amino acids. CDR3 loop: CASRPGQAWNEQYF.

The V call is TRBV6-1, the J call TRBJ2-7. The CDR3 is made up of 13 amino acids. The germline gives CDR1 MNHNS, CDR2 SASEGT. The CDR3 protein is CASSEGYSYEQYF.

V and J are TRBV27 and TRBJ1-2; absent DNA, TCRdb's TRBD1 call cannot be checked. Germline V gene sequence: CDR1 MNHEY, CDR2 SMNVEV (reference sequence). CDR3 length: 17 amino acids. The CDR3 sequence: CASSLVWNRDRMNGYTF.

The chain carries TRBV6-1 and TRBJ2-1; with no DNA, the TCRdb D assignment of TRBD2 cannot be verified. The germline gives CDR1 MNHNS, CDR2 SASEGT. The CDR3 spans 15 residues. CDR3 amino acids: CASSEESGLAYEQFF.

This chain connects TRBV18 to TRBJ1-1; TCRdb's D gene call, TRBD1, goes unchecked for lack of DNA. The CDR3 covers 15 residues. Germline V gene lookup returns CDR1 KGHSH and CDR2 LQKENI. CDR3 amino acids: CASSPPRDRVTEAFF. The complete variable domain, with remaining parts taken from reference TRBV18 and TRBJ1-1, reads NAGVMQNPRHLVRRRGQEARLRCSPMKGHSHVYWYRQLPEEGLKFMVYLQKENIIDESGMPKERFSAEFPKEGPSILRIQQVVRGDSAAYFCASSPPRDRVTEAFFGQGTRLTVV.

CDR3 in amino acids: CASRPGTKQNQPQHF. The chain uses TRBV2 and TRBJ1-5; TCRdb outputs TRBD1, but without DNA this stays unchecked. This CDR3 has 15 residues. CDR1 and CDR2 (germline): SNHLY, FYNNEI. Full variable domain (rest looked up from reference TRBV2 and TRBJ1-5): EPEVTQTPSHQVTQMGQEVILRCVPISNHLYFYWYRQILGQKVEFLVSFYNNEISEKSEIFDDQFSVERPDGSNFTLKIRSTKLEDSAMYFCASRPGTKQNQPQHFGDGTRLSIL.

The V gene is TRBV12-5, the J gene TRBJ2-1; checking the TCRdb D call of TRBD2 is not possible without DNA. The CDR3 runs 16 residues. Germline CDR1 is LGHNT and CDR2 is FRNRAP. The CDR3: CASGLGEAGGYNEQFF.

The gene calls are TRBV2 and TRBJ1-2. The CDR3 contains 16 residues. Germline loops: CDR1 SNHLY, CDR2 FYNNEI. The CDR3 is CASSEKRVMAGTGYTF.

This chain connects TRBV6-2 or TRBV6-3 to TRBJ1-6. The CDR3 has 13 amino acids. Germline-derived CDR1 and CDR2 are MNHEY and SVGEGT. This chain's CDR3 is CASSYFENSPLHF.